This T cell receptor beta chain emerged from a study of blood T cell repertoires in COVID-19. This clone was observed a single time. Original data processing: Estimation of nucleated cell counts relied on the amplification of reference gene primers. Assay used: immunoSEQ multiplex PCR; TCRdb lists only in-frame clones, some missing. The V and J calls and the clone size are those of that table, but D and trimming were determined from the DNA. Here the sample spans about 270,000 clones, 88% being singletons. The germline CDR1 and CDR2 sequences are SGHRS and YFSETQ. This CDR3 has 13 amino acids. Trimming pared 2 bases from V and 3 bases from J, leaving 7 bases between. Residents of approximately 25 US areas, aged roughly 18 to 89 years, made up the participants. Participants reported their clinical history, and cohort assignment relied on those reports.

The receptor was isolated from a woman aged 55-75 years in a cohort exposed to, infected with or recovered from COVID-19 (not recorded which). The rearrangement uses TRBV5-1 and TRBJ2-3, with D perhaps matching TRBD1 (5 bases). The sample comprised PBMCs or T cells enriched from blood (not recorded which). CDR3 nucleotide sequence: TGCGCCAGCAGCTTCGACAGTACAGATACGCAGTATTTT. Encoded protein: CASSFDSTDTQYF.